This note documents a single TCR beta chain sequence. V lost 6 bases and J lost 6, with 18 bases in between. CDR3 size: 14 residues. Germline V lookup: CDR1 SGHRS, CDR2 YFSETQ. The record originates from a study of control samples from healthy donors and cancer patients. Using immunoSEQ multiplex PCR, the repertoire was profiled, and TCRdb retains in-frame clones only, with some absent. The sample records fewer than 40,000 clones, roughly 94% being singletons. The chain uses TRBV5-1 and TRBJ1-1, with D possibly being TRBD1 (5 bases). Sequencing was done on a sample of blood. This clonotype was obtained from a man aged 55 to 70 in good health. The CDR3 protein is CASTYSSGQSEAFF. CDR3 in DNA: TGCGCCAGCACCTACTCGTCAGGGCAGTCTGAAGCTTTCTTT. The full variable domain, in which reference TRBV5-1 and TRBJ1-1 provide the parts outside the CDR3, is KAGVTQTPRYLIKTRGQQVTLSCSPISGHRSVSWYQQTPGQGLQFLFEYFSETQRNKGNFPGRFSGRQFSNSRSEMNVSTLELGDSALYLCASTYSSGQSEAFFGQGTRLTVV.